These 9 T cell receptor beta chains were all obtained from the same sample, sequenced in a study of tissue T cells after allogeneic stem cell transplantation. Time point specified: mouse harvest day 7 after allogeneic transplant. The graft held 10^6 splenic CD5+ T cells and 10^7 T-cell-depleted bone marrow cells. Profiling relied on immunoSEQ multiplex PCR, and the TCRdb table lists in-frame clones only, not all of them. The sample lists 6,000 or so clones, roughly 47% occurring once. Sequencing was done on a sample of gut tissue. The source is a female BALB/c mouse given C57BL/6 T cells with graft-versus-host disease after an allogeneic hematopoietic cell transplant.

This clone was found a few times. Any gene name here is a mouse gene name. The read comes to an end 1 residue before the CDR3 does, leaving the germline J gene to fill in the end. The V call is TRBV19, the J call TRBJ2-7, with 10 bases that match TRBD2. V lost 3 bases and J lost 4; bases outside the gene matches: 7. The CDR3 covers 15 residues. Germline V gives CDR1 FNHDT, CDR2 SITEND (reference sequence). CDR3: CASSRGWGGTYEQYF. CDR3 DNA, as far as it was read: TGTGCCAGCAGTAGGGGCTGGGGGGGCACTTATGAACAGTAC.

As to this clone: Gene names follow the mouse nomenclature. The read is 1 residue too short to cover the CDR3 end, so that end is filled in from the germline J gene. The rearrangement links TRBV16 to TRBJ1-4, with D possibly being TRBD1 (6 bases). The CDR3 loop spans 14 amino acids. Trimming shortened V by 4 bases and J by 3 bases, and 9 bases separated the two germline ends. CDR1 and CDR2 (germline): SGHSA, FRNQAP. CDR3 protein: CASSYRDTNERLFF. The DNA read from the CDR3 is TGTGCAAGCAGCTACCGGGACACCAACGAAAGATTATTT.

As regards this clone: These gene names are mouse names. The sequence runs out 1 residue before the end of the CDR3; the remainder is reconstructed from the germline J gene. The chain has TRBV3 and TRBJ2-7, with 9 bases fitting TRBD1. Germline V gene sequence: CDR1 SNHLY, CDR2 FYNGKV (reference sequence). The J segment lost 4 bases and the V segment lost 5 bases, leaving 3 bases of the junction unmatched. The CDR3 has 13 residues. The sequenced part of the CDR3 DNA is TGTGCCAGCAGCCGACAGGGGGGGTATGAACAGTAC. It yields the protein CASSRQGGYEQY. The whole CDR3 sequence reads CASSRQGGYEQYF.

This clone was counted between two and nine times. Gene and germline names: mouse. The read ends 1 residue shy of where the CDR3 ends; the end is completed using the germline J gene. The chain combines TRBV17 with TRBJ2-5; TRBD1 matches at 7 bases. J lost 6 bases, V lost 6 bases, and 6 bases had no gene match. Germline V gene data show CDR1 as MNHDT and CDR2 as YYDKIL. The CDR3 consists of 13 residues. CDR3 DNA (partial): TGTGCTAGCAGAGACAGGGAGGAGGACACCCAGTAC. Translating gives CASRDREEDTQY. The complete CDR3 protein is CASRDREEDTQYF.

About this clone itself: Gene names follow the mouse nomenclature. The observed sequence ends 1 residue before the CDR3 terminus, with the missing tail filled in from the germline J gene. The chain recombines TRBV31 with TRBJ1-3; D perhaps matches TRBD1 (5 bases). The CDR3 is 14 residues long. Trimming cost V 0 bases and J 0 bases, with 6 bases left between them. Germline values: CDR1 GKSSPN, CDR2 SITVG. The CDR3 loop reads CAWSLDNSGNTLYF. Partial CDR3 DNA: TGTGCCTGGAGTCTGGACAATTCTGGAAATACGCTCTAT.

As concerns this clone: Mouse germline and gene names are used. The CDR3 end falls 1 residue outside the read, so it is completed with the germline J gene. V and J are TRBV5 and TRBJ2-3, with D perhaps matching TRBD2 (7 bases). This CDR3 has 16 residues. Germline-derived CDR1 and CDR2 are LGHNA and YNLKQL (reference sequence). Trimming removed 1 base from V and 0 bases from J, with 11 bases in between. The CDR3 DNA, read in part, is TGTGCCAGCAGCCAAGTTGGGGGGCCTAGTGCAGAAACGCTGTAT. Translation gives CASSQVGGPSAETLY. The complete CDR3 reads CASSQVGGPSAETLYF.

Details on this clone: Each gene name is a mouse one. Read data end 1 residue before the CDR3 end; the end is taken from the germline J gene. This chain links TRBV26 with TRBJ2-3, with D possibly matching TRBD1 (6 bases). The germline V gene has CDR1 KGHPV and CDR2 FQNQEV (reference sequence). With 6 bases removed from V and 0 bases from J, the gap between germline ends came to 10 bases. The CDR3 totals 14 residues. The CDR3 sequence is CASRGTPSAETLYF. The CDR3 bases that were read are TGTGCCAGCAGGGGGACACCTAGTGCAGAAACGCTGTAT.

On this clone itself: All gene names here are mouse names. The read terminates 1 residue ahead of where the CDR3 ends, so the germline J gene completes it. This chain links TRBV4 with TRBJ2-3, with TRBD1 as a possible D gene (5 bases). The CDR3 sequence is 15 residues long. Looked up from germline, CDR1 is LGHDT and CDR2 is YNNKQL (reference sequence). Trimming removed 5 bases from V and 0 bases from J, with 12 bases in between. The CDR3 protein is CASSPQGTSAETLYF. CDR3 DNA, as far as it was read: TGTGCCAGCAGCCCTCAGGGAACTAGTGCAGAAACGCTGTAT.

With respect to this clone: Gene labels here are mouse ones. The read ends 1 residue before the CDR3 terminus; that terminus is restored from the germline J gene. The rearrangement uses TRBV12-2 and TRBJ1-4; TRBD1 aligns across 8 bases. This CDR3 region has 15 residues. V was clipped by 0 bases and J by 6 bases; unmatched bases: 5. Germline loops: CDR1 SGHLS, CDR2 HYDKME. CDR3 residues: CASSLAQGADERLFF. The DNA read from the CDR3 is TGTGCCAGCTCTCTCGCGCAGGGGGCGGACGAAAGATTATTT.